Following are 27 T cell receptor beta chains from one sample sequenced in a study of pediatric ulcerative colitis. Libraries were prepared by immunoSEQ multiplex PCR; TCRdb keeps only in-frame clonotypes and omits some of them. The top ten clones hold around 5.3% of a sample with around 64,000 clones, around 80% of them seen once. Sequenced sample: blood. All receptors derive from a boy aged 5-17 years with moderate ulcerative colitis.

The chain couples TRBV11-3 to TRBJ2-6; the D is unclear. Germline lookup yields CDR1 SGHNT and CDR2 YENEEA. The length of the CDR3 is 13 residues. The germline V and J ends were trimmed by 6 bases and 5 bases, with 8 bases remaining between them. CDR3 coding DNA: TGTGCCAGCAGTGGGTCGCGGGCCAACGTCCTGACTTTC. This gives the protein CASSGSRANVLTF.

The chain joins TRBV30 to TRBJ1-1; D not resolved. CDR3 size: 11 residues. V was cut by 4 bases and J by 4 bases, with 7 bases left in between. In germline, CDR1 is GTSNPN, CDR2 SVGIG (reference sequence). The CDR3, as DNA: TGTGCCTGGATACGGCGCACTGAAGCTTTCTTT. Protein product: CAWIRRTEAFF.

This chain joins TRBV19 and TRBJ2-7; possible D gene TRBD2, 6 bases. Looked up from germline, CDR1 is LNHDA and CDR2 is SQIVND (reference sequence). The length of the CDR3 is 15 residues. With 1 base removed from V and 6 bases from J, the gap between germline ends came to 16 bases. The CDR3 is CASSIVGGLRSEQYF. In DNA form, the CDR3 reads TGTGCCAGTAGTATAGTCGGAGGGTTACGAAGCGAGCAGTACTTC.

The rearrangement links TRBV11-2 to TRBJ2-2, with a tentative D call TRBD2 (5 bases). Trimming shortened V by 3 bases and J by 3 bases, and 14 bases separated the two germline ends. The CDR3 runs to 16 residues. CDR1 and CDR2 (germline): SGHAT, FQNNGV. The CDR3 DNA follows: TGTGCCAGCAGCTTCCGGCCTCAAGCGGACACCGGGGAGCTGTTTTTT. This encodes CASSFRPQADTGELFF.

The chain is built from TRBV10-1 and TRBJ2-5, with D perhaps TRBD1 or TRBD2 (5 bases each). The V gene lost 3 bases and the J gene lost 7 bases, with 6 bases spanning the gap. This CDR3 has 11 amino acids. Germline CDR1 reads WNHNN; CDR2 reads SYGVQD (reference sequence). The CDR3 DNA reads TGCGCCAGCAGTGACGGGGCGACCCAGTACTTC. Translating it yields CASSDGATQYF.

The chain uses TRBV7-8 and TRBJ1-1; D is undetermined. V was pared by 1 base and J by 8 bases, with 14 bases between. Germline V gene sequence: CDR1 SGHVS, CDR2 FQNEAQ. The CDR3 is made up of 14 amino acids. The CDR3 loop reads CASSLVYSFVEAFF. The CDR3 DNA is TGTGCCAGCAGCTTAGTGTACAGCTTCGTGGAAGCTTTCTTT. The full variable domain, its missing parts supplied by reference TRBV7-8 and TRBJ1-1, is GAGVSQSPRYKVAKRGQDVALRCDPISGHVSLFWYQQALGQGPEFLTYFQNEAQLDKSGLPSDRFFAERPEGSVSTLKIQRTQQEDSAVYLCASSLVYSFVEAFFGQGTRLTVV.

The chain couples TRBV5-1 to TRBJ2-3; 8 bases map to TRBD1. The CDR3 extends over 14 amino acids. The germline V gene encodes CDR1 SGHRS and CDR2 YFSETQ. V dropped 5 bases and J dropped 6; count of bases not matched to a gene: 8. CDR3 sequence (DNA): TGCGCCAGCAGTTTTACAGGGGGGACGGATACGCAGTATTTT. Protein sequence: CASSFTGGTDTQYF. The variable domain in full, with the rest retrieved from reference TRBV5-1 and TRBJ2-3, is KAGVTQTPRYLIKTRGQQVTLSCSPISGHRSVSWYQQTPGQGLQFLFEYFSETQRNKGNFPGRFSGRQFSNSRSEMNVSTLELGDSALYLCASSFTGGTDTQYFGPGTRLTVL.

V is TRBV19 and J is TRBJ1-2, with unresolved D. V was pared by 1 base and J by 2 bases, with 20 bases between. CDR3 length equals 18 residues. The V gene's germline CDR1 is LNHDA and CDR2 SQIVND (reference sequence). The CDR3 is CASSIALQSFSRNYGYTF. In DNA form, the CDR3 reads TGTGCCAGTAGTATAGCGTTACAGTCTTTCAGTCGAAACTATGGCTACACCTTC. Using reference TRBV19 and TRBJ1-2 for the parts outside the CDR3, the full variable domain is DGGITQSPKYLFRKEGQNVTLSCEQNLNHDAMYWYRQDPGQGLRLIYYSQIVNDFQKGDIAEGYSVSREKKESFPLTVTSAQKNPTAFYLCASSIALQSFSRNYGYTFGSGTRLTVV.

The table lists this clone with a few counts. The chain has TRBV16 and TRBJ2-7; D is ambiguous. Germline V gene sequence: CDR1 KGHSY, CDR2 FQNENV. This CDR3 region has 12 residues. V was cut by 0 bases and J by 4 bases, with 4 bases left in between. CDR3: CASSQSSYEQYF. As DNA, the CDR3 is TGTGCCAGCAGCCAATCATCATACGAGCAGTACTTC.

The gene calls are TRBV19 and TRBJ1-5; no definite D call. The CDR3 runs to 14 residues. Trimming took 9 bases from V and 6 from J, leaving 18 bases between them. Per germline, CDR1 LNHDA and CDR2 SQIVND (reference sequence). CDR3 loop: CASSALPLSQPQHF. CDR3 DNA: TGTGCCAGCAGCGCACTGCCTCTAAGTCAGCCCCAGCATTTT.

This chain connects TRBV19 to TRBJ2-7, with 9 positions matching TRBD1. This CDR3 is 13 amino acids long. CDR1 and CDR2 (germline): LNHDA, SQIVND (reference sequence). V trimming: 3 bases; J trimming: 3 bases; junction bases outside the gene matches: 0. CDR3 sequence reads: CASSMGQGYEQYF. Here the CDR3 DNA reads TGTGCCAGTAGTATGGGACAGGGCTACGAGCAGTACTTC.

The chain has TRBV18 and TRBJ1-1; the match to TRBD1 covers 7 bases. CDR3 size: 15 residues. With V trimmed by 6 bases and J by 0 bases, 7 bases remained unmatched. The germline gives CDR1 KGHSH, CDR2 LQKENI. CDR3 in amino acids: CASSPWGQMNTEAFF. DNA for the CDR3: TGTGCCAGCTCCCCCTGGGGACAGATGAACACTGAAGCTTTCTTT.

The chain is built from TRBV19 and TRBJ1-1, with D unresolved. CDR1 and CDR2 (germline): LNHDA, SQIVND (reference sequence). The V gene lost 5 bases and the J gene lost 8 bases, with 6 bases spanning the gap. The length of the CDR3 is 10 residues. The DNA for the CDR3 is TGTGCCAGTAGTGGCCTCGAAGCTTTCTTT. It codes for CASSGLEAFF.

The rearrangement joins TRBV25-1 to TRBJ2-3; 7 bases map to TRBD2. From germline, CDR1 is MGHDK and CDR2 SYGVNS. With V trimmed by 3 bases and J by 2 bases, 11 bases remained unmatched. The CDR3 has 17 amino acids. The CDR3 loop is CASSDGGWRELTDTQYF. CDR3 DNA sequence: TGTGCCAGCAGTGACGGTGGTTGGCGGGAGCTCACAGATACGCAGTATTTT.

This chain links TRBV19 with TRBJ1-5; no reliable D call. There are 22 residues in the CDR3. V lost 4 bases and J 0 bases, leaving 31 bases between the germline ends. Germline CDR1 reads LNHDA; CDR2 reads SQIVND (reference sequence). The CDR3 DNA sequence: TGTGCCAGTAGTAATTCCCAGAATTCGGTGAGAGGGAGAGAATATAGCAATCAGCCCCAGCATTTT. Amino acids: CASSNSQNSVRGREYSNQPQHF.

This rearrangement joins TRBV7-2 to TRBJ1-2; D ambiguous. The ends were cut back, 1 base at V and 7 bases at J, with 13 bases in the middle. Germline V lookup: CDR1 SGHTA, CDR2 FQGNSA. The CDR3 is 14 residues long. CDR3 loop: CASSLVGKGGGYTF. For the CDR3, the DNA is TGTGCCAGCAGCTTAGTAGGGAAAGGAGGTGGCTACACCTTC.

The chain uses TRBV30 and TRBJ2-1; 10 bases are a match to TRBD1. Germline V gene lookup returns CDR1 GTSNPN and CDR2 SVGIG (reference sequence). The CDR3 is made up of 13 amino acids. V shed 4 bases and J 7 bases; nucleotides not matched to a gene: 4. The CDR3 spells CAWTTGGANEQFF. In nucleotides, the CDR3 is TGTGCCTGGACGACAGGGGGCGCGAATGAGCAGTTCTTC.

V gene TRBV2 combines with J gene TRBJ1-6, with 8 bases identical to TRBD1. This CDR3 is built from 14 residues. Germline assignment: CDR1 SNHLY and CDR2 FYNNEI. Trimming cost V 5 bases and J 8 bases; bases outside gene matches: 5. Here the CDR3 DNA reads TGTGCCAGCAGTCAGACAGGGGTAGATTCACCCCTCCACTTT. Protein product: CASSQTGVDSPLHF.

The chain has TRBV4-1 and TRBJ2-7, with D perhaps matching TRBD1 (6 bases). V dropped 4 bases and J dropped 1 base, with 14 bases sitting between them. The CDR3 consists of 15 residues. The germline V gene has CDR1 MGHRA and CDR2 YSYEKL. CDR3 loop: CASSPRGKKSYEQYF. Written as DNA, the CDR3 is TGCGCCAGCAGCCCCAGGGGTAAGAAGTCCTACGAGCAGTACTTC.

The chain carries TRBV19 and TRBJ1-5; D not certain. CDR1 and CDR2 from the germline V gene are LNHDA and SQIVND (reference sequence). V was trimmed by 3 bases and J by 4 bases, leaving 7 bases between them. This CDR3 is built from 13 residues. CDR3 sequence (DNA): TGTGCCAGTAGTATGAGGGAGAATCAGCCCCAGCATTTT. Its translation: CASSMRENQPQHF.

CDR3 loop: CASSPPLGRRPSYEQYF. The CDR3 nucleotides are TGTGCCAGCAGCCCCCCTCTTGGCCGCCGGCCCTCCTACGAGCAGTACTTC. The V call is TRBV7-9, the J call TRBJ2-7; D gene unclear. Germline V gene data show CDR1 as SEHNR and CDR2 as FQNEAQ (reference sequence). V lost 5 bases and J lost 0, with 20 bases in between. The CDR3 runs to 17 residues. Supplemented by reference TRBV7-9 and TRBJ2-7, the full variable domain reads DTGVSQNPRHKITKRGQNVTFRCDPISEHNRLYWYRQTLGQGPEFLTYFQNEAQLEKSRLLSDRFSAERPKGSFSTLEIQRTEQGDSAMYLCASSPPLGRRPSYEQYFGPGTRLTVT.

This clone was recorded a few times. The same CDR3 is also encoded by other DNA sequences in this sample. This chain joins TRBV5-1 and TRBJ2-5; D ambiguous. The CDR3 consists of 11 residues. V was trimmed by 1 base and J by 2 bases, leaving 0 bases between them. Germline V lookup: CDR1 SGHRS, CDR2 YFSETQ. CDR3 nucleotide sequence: TGCGCCAGCAGCTTGCAAGAGACCCAGTACTTC. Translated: CASSLQETQYF. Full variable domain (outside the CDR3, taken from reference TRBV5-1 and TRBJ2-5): KAGVTQTPRYLIKTRGQQVTLSCSPISGHRSVSWYQQTPGQGLQFLFEYFSETQRNKGNFPGRFSGRQFSNSRSEMNVSTLELGDSALYLCASSLQETQYFGPGTRLLVL.

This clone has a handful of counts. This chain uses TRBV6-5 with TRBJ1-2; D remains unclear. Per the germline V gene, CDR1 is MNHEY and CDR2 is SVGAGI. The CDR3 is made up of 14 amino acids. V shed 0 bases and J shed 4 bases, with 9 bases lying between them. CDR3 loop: CASSYSGSIYGYTF. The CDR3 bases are TGTGCCAGCAGTTACTCGGGTAGTATCTATGGCTACACCTTC.

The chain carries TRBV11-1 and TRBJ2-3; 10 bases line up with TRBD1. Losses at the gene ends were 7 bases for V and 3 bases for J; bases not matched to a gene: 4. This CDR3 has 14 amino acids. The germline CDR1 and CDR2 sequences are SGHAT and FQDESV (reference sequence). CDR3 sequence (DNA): TGTGCCAGCACAGGACAGGGGGTGACAGATACGCAGTATTTT. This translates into CASTGQGVTDTQYF.

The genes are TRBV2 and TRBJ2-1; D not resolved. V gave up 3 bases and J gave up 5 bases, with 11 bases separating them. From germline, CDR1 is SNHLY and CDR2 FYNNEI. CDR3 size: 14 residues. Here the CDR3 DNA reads TGTGCCAGCAGTGATACGCAGCTCCACAATGAGCAGTTCTTC. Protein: CASSDTQLHNEQFF.

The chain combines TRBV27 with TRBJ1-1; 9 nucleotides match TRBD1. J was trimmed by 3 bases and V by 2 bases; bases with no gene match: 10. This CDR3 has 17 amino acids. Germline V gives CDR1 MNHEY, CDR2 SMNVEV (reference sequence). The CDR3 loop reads CASSLGQGPGWYTEAFF. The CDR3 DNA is TGTGCCAGCAGTTTAGGACAGGGGCCTGGGTGGTACACTGAAGCTTTCTTT.

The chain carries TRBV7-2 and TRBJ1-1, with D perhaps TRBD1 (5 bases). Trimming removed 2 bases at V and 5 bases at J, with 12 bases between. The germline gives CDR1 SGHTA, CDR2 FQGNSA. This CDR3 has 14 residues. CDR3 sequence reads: CASSLSAGGTEAFF. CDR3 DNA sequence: TGTGCCAGCAGCTTATCAGCGGGGGGGACTGAAGCTTTCTTT.